The subject of this entry is one T cell receptor (beta chain). Its antigen remains unknown. The entry originates in a study of cytomegalovirus exposure and HLA in healthy donors. Study-wide findings and caveats: Later work associated around 18,000 TCR beta sequences with HLA alleles at 0.05 false discovery rate. Among the sequence variants, a highly shared cluster was likely an artifact of sequencing.

Donors were ostensibly healthy at sampling, although undocumented immune exposures were probable. J lost 4 bases, V lost 4 bases, and 7 bases had no gene match. The CDR3 totals 15 residues. From germline, CDR1 is MGHRA and CDR2 YSYEKL. Both 60 Vbeta primers and 13 Jbeta primers went into the PCR. The assay was immunoSEQ multiplex PCR, and TCRdb's table has in-frame clones only and misses some. The sample has 55,000 to 70,000 clones, 75% to 80% seen once. The rearrangement uses TRBV4-1 and TRBJ2-1; the match to TRBD1 covers 7 bases. This clonotype was sampled from a man aged 18 to 29 in good health and CMV-seropositive. Sequenced sample: PBMCs. In nucleotides, the CDR3 is TGCGCCAGCAGCCTTACAGGGGACGGTTACAATGAGCAGTTCTTC. Its translation is CASSLTGDGYNEQFF.